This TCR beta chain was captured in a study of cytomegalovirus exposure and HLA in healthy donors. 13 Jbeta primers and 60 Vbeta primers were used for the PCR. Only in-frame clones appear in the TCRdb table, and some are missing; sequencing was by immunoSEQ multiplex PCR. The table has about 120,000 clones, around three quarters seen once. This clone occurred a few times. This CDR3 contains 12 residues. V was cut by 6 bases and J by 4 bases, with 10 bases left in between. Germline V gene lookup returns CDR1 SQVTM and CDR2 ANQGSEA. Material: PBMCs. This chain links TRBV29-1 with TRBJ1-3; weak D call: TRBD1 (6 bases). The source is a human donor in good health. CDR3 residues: CSVRTEGNTIYF. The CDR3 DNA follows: TGCAGCGTGCGGACAGAAGGAAACACCATATATTTT.